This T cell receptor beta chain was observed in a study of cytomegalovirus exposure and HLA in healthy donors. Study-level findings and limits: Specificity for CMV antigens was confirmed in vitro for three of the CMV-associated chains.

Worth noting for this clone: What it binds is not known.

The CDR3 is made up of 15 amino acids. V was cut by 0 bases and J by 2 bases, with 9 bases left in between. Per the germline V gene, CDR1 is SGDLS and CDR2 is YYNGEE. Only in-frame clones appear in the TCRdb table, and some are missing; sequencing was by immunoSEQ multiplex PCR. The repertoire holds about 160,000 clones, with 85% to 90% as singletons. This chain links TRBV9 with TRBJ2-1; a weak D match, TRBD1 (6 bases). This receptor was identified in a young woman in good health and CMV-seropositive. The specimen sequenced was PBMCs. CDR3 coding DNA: TGTGCCAGCAGCGTAGGATGGGGGCCCTACAATGAGCAGTTCTTC. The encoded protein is CASSVGWGPYNEQFF.